Listed below are T cell receptor beta chains from one sample, sequenced in a study of CD8 T cells in ankylosing spondylitis. One entry per CDR3 protein results from TCRdb running MiXCR on the 5' RACE reads. Of some 800,000 distinct CDR3 sequences in the sample, roughly 12% were seen once. Sequenced material: blood, either unsorted or a sorted T cell fraction (not recorded which). These receptors were obtained from a male donor with ankylosing spondylitis. The CDR3 runs from the conserved cysteine through the conserved F or W. Fields, in order: CDR3 length, J gene, D gene, V gene, clone size, CDR3 protein, CDR3 DNA. A D gene is named only where the DNA matches it firmly. Not all rows give a size; the values are once, few, many and, for expanded clones, a class.

>18|TRBJ2-3|.|TRBV5-1|.
CASSLALWQGRGTDTQYF
TGCGCCAGCAGCTTGGCGCTTTGGCAGGGCCGAGGCACAGATACGCAGTATTTT
>15|TRBJ2-5|.|TRBV20-1|few
CSARGDAQQGETQYF
TGCAGTGCTAGAGGGGACGCCCAGCAGGGCGAGACCCAGTACTTC
>14|TRBJ2-3|TRBD1|TRBV20-1|.
CSAARGRFADTQYF
TGCAGTGCTGCCAGGGGGCGCTTCGCAGATACGCAGTATTTT
>18|TRBJ1-5|.|TRBV19|.
CASSGRMGLVLSHAAQHF
TGTGCCAGTAGTGGTAGAATGGGCCTTGTGCTAAGTCATGCGGCCCAGCATTTT
>13|TRBJ1-2|.|TRBV18|.
CASSHGRAYGYTF
TGTGCCAGCTCCCACGGACGGGCCTATGGCTACACCTTC
>15|TRBJ2-7|TRBD1|TRBV6-2/TRBV6-3|.
CASNQQGSSSYEQYF
TGTGCCAGCAACCAACAGGGGTCGAGCTCCTACGAGCAGTACTTC
>13|TRBJ1-1|.|TRBV12-3/TRBV12-4|many
CASREQVNTEAFF
TGTGCCAGCCGGGAGCAAGTGAACACTGAAGCTTTCTTT
>15|TRBJ1-1|.|TRBV5-1|many
CASSRGGEGSTEAFF
TGCGCCAGCAGCCGCGGCGGGGAGGGGAGCACTGAAGCTTTCTTT
>15|TRBJ2-1|TRBD2|TRBV5-4|few
CASSLAGEINNEQFF
TGTGCCAGCAGCCTAGCGGGGGAAATCAACAATGAGCAGTTCTTC
>15|TRBJ1-5|.|TRBV20-1|.
CSAPNSGGRRQPQHF
TGCAGTGCTCCTAACAGTGGGGGTCGGCGACAGCCCCAGCATTTT
>15|TRBJ2-5|TRBD1|TRBV5-5|few
CASSWSVGGYETQYF
TGTGCCAGCAGCTGGAGTGTAGGGGGCTATGAGACCCAGTACTTC
>17|TRBJ1-4|TRBD1|TRBV4-2|.
CASSPLGRGSTNEKLFF
TGTGCCAGCAGCCCACTTGGCAGGGGGTCAACTAATGAAAAACTGTTTTTT
>13|TRBJ2-7|.|TRBV4-1|.
CASSQVPFYEQYF
TGCGCCAGCAGCCAAGTCCCGTTCTACGAGCAGTACTTC
>13|TRBJ1-5|.|TRBV7-9|.
CASSRDQNQPQHF
TGTGCCAGCAGTCGGGACCAAAATCAGCCCCAGCATTTT
>14|TRBJ2-5|.|TRBV6-2/TRBV6-3|.
CASSYVGSQETQYF
TGTGCCAGCAGTTACGTTGGCAGCCAAGAGACCCAGTACTTC
>14|TRBJ1-1|.|TRBV20-1|.
CSAGGNAVNTEAFF
TGCAGTGCTGGGGGTAATGCCGTTAACACTGAAGCTTTCTTT
>14|TRBJ1-3|.|TRBV29-1|many
CSAKGSIAGNTIYF
TGCAGCGCAAAGGGCTCAATAGCTGGAAACACCATATATTTT
>15|TRBJ2-1|TRBD2|TRBV18|few
CASSRGSGIMNEQFF
TGTGCCAGCTCCCGAGGTAGCGGGATTATGAATGAGCAGTTCTTC
>17|TRBJ1-2|.|TRBV5-5|few
CASSLATQGTSNYGYTF
TGTGCCAGCAGCTTGGCCACGCAGGGGACATCTAACTATGGCTACACCTTC
>12|TRBJ2-1|TRBD1|TRBV20-1|.
CSAKGQGNEQFF
TGCAGTGCTAAAGGACAGGGCAATGAGCAGTTCTTC
>13|TRBJ2-2|.|TRBV4-3|few
CASSQRLEGELFF
TGCGCCAGCAGCCAACGACTTGAGGGGGAGCTGTTTTTT
>14|TRBJ2-2|TRBD1|TRBV20-1|.
CSAPQGARTGELFF
TGCAGTGCTCCTCAGGGGGCTCGGACCGGGGAGCTGTTTTTT
>14|TRBJ2-3|TRBD2|TRBV5-1|.
CASRPLAGTDTQYF
TGCGCCAGCAGGCCCCTAGCGGGCACAGATACGCAGTATTTT
>16|TRBJ2-7|.|TRBV7-2|many
CASSLAGTVAVNEQYF
TGTGCCAGCAGCTTAGCAGGGACCGTAGCAGTCAACGAGCAGTACTTC
>16|TRBJ2-7|TRBD1|TRBV5-5|.
CASSLVTGTGPYEQYF
TGTGCCAGCAGCTTGGTTACCGGGACAGGTCCCTACGAGCAGTACTTC
>13|TRBJ2-1|.|TRBV20-1|.
CSARVPRYNEQFF
TGCAGTGCTAGAGTCCCGCGGTACAATGAGCAGTTCTTC
>14|TRBJ1-3|TRBD1|TRBV5-5|.
CASSLGQGVDTIYF
TGTGCCAGCAGCTTGGGGCAGGGGGTAGACACCATATATTTT
>12|TRBJ1-6|TRBD1|TRBV20-1|many
CSAADRVSPLHF
TGCAGTGCTGCAGACAGGGTATCACCCCTCCACTTT
>13|TRBJ1-1|.|TRBV5-1|.
CASSLRQRTEAFF
TGCGCCAGCAGCTTGAGACAGAGAACTGAAGCTTTCTTT
>15|TRBJ1-2|TRBD1|TRBV12-3/TRBV12-4|.
CASSSPGQGTGGYTF
TGTGCCAGCAGTTCTCCGGGACAGGGGACGGGAGGCTACACCTTC
>13|TRBJ1-6|.|TRBV20-1|many
CSAREPYNSPLHF
TGCAGTGCTAGAGAACCCTATAATTCACCCCTCCACTTT
>14|TRBJ1-5|TRBD1|TRBV12-3/TRBV12-4|few
CASTVTGGRQPQHF
TGTGCCAGCACCGTTACAGGGGGCCGTCAGCCCCAGCATTTT
>13|TRBJ1-4|.|TRBV29-1|few
CSATDLGGEKLFF
TGCAGCGCTACAGATTTGGGTGGTGAAAAACTGTTTTTT
>13|TRBJ2-7|.|TRBV20-1|few
CSARVRTLYEQYF
TGCAGTGCTAGAGTAAGGACTTTATACGAGCAGTACTTC
>12|TRBJ2-1|.|TRBV10-3|.
CAISEDGNEQFF
TGTGCCATCAGTGAGGACGGAAATGAGCAGTTCTTC
>15|TRBJ2-5|.|TRBV12-5|.
CASGMRDGSWKTQYF
TGTGCTAGTGGGATGAGGGACGGATCCTGGAAGACCCAGTACTTC
>15|TRBJ2-6|.|TRBV6-2/TRBV6-3|.
CASSYGGRGANVLTF
TGTGCCAGCAGTTACGGGGGGCGTGGGGCCAACGTCCTGACTTTC
>16|TRBJ1-5|.|TRBV4-1|.
CASSRRAGEVNQPQHF
TGCGCCAGCAGCCGGCGGGCAGGGGAAGTAAATCAGCCCCAGCATTTT
>13|TRBJ1-4|TRBD1|TRBV20-1|many
CSAPGTGLEKLFF
TGCAGTGCTCCCGGGACAGGGCTCGAAAAACTGTTTTTT
>13|TRBJ2-1|.|TRBV12-1|.
CASSAAGKGRQFF
TGTGCCAGCAGCGCCGCGGGAAAGGGAAGGCAGTTCTTC
>17|TRBJ1-2|TRBD1|TRBV5-1|many
CASSLEGQSILSYGYTF
TGCGCCAGCAGCTTGGAGGGACAGAGCATTCTCTCCTATGGCTACACCTTC
>14|TRBJ2-3|TRBD1|TRBV20-1|many
CSARQGARPDTQYF
TGCAGTGCTAGACAGGGGGCGCGCCCAGATACGCAGTATTTT